Each of the 6 T cell receptor beta chains below was sequenced from the same sample in a study of T cells in Graves' hyperthyroidism and ophthalmopathy. Amplification yielded TCR beta CDR3 regions, with RNA transcripts as the source. The TCR CDR3 was amplified in a first-round RT-PCR using the HTBI primer set. TCRdb passed the multiplex PCR reads through MiXCR, listing each CDR3 protein once. The sample has 660,000 or so distinct CDR3 sequences; 20% are singletons. The sequenced sample was blood. Receptors were obtained from a man younger than 40 with Graves' ophthalmopathy.

Only a few counts were recorded for this clonotype. The J gene is TRBJ2-7, the V gene TRBV7-9; D is ambiguous. The CDR3 spans 14 residues. V was shortened by 1 base and J by 0 bases, with 7 bases between the two germline ends. Germline lookup yields CDR1 SEHNR and CDR2 FQNEAQ (reference sequence). The CDR3 is CASSLGPLSYEQYF. The DNA of the CDR3 is TGTGCCAGCAGCTTAGGACCGCTCTCCTACGAGCAGTACTTC.

V is TRBV6-1 and J is TRBJ2-4; D unclear. The germline CDR1 and CDR2 sequences are MNHNS and SASEGT. The CDR3 consists of 13 residues. Trimming took off 1 base at V and 4 bases at J, with 5 bases between the two ends. The CDR3 nucleotides are TGTGCCAGCAGTGAAGGCTTAAAAAACATTCAGTACTTC. As protein: CASSEGLKNIQYF.

This clonotype appeared many times. The rearrangement joins TRBV28 to TRBJ2-5, with 10 bases fitting TRBD1. The CDR3 extends over 15 amino acids. Trimming removed 5 bases from V and 5 bases from J; junction bases left unmatched: 8. From germline, CDR1 is MDHEN and CDR2 SYDVKM. CDR3 nucleotides: TGTGCCAGCAGTCCTGGGGGACAGGGGTTGGAGACCCAGTACTTC. As protein: CASSPGGQGLETQYF.

This clonotype was found many times. V gene TRBV20-1 combines with J gene TRBJ2-3; TRBD2 matches 12 bases. The J segment lost 1 base and the V segment lost 5 bases, leaving 4 bases of the junction unmatched. Germline values: CDR1 DFQATT, CDR2 SNEGSKA (reference sequence). The CDR3 contains 15 residues. In DNA, the CDR3 is TGCAGTGCTGTCCTAGCGGGAGGGCGCACAGATACGCAGTATTTT. Translated, it gives CSAVLAGGRTDTQYF.

This clonotype appeared many times. The chain joins TRBV3-1 to TRBJ2-7; weak D call: TRBD2 (6 bases). The CDR3 covers 16 residues. Germline CDR1 LGHDT, CDR2 YNNKEL (reference sequence). V lost 4 bases, J lost 4 bases, and 20 bases lay in between. CDR3 loop: CASSRGSPPTRYEQYF. DNA of the CDR3: TGTGCCAGCAGCCGTGGGAGTCCGCCGACTAGATACGAGCAGTACTTC.

This clonotype was seen many times. V usage is TRBV2 and J usage is TRBJ2-3; D ambiguous. Germline CDR1 SNHLY, CDR2 FYNNEI. CDR3 size: 15 residues. V dropped 8 bases and J dropped 2 bases, with 17 bases sitting between them. This CDR3 reads CASGRRTSYTDTQYF. DNA of the CDR3: TGTGCCAGCGGCCGACGAACTTCATACACAGATACGCAGTATTTT.